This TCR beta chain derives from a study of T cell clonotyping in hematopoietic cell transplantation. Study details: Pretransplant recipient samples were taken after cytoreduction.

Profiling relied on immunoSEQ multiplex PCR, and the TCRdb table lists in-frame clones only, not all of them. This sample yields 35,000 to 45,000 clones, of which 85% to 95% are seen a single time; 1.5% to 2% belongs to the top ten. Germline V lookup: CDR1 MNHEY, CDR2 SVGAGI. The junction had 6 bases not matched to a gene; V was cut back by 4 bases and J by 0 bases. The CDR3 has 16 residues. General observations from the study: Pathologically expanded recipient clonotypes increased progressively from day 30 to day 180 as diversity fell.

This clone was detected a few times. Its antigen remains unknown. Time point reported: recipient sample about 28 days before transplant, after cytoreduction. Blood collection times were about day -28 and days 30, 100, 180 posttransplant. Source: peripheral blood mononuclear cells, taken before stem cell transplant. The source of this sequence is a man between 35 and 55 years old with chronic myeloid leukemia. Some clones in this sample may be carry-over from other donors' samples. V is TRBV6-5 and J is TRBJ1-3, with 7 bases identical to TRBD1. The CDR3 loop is CASSSGQSYSGNTIYF. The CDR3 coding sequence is TGTGCCAGCAGTTCGGGACAGTCCTACTCTGGAAACACCATATATTTT.